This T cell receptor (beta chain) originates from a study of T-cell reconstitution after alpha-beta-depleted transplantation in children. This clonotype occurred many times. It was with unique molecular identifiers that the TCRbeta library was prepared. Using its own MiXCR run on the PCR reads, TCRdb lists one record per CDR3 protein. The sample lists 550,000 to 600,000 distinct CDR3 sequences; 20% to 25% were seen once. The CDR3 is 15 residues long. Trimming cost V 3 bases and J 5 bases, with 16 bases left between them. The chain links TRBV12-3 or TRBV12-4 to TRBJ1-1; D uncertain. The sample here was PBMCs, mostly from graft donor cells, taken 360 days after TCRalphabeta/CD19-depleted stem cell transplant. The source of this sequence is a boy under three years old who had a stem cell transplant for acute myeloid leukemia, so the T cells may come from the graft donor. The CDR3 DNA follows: TGTGCCAGCAGTTTTAGGAGGGCCGTTGGAACTGAAGCTTTCTTT. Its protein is CASSFRRAVGTEAFF.